This T cell receptor (beta chain) was captured in a study of graft-versus-host responses after intestinal transplantation. As for this clone: Its antigen is as yet unknown.

Only in-frame clones appear in the TCRdb table, and some are missing; sequencing was by immunoSEQ multiplex PCR. The table includes some 120,000 clones, around 94% detected once. Trimming removed 6 bases at V and 0 bases at J, with 22 bases between. The CDR3 runs 19 residues. Germline values: CDR1 SGHRS, CDR2 YFSETQ. The sample in question was unstimulated CD8+ T cells sorted from spleen or lymph node cells, obtained before transplant. The receptor's source is a human donor who was the organ donor for an intestinal transplant. This sequence joins TRBV5-1 and TRBJ2-6; D may match TRBD1 or TRBD2 (7 bases each). The CDR3 sequence is CASTTERGRGGSGANVLTF. CDR3 bases: TGCGCCAGCACCACGGAGCGGGGCAGGGGGGGCTCTGGGGCCAACGTCCTGACTTTC.